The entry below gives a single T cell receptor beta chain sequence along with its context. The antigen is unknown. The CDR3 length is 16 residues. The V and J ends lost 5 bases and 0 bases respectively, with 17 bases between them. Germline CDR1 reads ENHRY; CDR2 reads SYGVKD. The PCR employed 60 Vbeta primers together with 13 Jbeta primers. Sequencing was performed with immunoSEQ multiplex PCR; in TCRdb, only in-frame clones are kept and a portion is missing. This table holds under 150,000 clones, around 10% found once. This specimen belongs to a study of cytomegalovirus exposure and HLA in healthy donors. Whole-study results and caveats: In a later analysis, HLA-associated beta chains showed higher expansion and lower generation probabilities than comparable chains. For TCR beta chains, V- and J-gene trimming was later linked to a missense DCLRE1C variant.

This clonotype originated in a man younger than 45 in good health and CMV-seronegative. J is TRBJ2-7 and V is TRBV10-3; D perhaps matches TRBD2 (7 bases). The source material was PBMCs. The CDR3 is CAISRGGEGSSYEQYF. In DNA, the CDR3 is TGTGCCATCAGTCGAGGGGGGGAGGGAAGCTCCTACGAGCAGTACTTC.